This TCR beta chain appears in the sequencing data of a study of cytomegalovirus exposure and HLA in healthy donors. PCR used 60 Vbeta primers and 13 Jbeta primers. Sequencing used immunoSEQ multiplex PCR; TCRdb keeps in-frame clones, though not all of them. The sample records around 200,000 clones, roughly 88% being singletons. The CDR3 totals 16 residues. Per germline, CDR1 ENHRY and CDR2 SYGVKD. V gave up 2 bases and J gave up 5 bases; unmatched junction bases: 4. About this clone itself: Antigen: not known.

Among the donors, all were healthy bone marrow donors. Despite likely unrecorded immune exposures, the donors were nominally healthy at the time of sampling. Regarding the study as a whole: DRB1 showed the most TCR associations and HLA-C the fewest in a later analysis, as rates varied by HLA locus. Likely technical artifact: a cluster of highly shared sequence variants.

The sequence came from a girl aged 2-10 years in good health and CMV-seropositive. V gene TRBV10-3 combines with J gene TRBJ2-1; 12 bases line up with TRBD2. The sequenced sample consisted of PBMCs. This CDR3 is CAISERLAGEHNEQFF. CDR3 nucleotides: TGTGCCATCAGTGAGAGACTAGCGGGAGAGCACAATGAGCAGTTCTTC.